A selection of T cell receptor beta chains follows, all from one sample in a study of blood T cell repertoires in COVID-19. Using immunoSEQ multiplex PCR, the repertoire was profiled, and TCRdb retains in-frame clones only, with some absent. This repertoire shows about 150,000 clones, about 86% found once; its top ten account for around 7.7%. The specimen sequenced was PBMCs or T cells enriched from blood (not recorded which). These receptors were taken from a man aged 50-60 years who had recovered from COVID-19. Both conserved end residues are part of each CDR3. A D gene is named only where the DNA matches it firmly. Rows give clone size only sometimes, using once, few, many, or a class for an expanded clone.

. TRBJ2-3 TRBD2 TRBV9 CASSARTSGGFTSTDTQYF TGTGCCAGCAGCGCCCGGACTAGCGGGGGTTTTACTAGCACAGATACGCAGTATTTT
once TRBJ2-3 TRBD2 TRBV5-1 CASSRDGGASTDTQYF TGCGCCAGCAGCCGGGACGGGGGGGCTAGCACAGATACGCAGTATTTT
. TRBJ2-3 . TRBV27 CASSLVAGWGTDTQYF TGTGCCAGCAGTTTAGTGGCAGGGTGGGGCACAGATACGCAGTATTTT
. TRBJ2-1 . TRBV9 CASSVDSIPKYNEQFF TGTGCCAGCAGCGTAGATAGTATCCCTAAATACAATGAGCAGTTCTTC
. TRBJ2-7 TRBD1 TRBV7-2 CASRTQPGGTYEQYF TGTGCCAGCAGAACCCAACCAGGGGGCACTTACGAGCAGTACTTC
. TRBJ2-5 TRBD1 TRBV10-3 CAIRSDRAETQYF TGTGCCATCAGATCCGACAGGGCCGAGACCCAGTACTTC
few TRBJ2-1 . TRBV6-5 CASIYRGISYNEQFF TGTGCCAGCATCTACCGGGGGATCTCCTACAATGAGCAGTTCTTC
. TRBJ2-2 TRBD2 TRBV12-5 CASGRRLAGGSYGELFF TGTGCTAGTGGCCGTAGACTAGCGGGGGGATCTTACGGGGAGCTGTTTTTT
once TRBJ2-7 TRBD2 TRBV11-2 CASSRGLAGGEQYF TGTGCCAGCAGCCGGGGACTAGCGGGGGGCGAGCAGTACTTC
. TRBJ1-5 . TRBV11-2 CASSPGAGHYSNQPQHF TGTGCCAGCAGCCCCGGGGCGGGGCACTATAGCAATCAGCCCCAGCATTTT
. TRBJ1-1 TRBD1 TRBV30 CAWSVEGGQGMTEAFF TGTGCCTGGAGTGTAGAAGGTGGACAGGGGATGACTGAAGCTTTCTTT
. TRBJ2-7 . TRBV11-2 CASSLGTSYEQYF TGTGCCAGCAGCTTAGGTACATCCTACGAGCAGTACTTC
. TRBJ2-7 TRBD1 TRBV5-1 CASSATPGQGAYEQYF TGCGCCAGCAGCGCCACACCGGGACAGGGGGCCTACGAGCAGTACTTC
. TRBJ1-2 TRBD1 TRBV11-2 CASSTRGRDYGYTF TGTGCCAGCAGCACCAGGGGGCGAGACTATGGCTACACCTTC
. TRBJ2-1 . TRBV5-5 CASSLSGDNEQFF TGTGCCAGCAGCTTATCCGGGGACAATGAGCAGTTCTTC
. TRBJ2-5 . TRBV14 CASSQDRARETQYF TGTGCCAGCAGCCAAGATAGAGCGCGGGAGACCCAGTACTTC
. TRBJ2-2 TRBD1 TRBV4-1 CASSWGTGGTGELFF TGCGCCAGCAGTTGGGGGACAGGGGGGACCGGGGAGCTGTTTTTT
. TRBJ1-5 TRBD1 TRBV4-2 CASSTGQGNQPQHF TGTGCCAGCAGCACAGGACAGGGCAATCAGCCCCAGCATTTT
. TRBJ1-5 . TRBV6-5 CASSYSRGAQPQHF TGTGCCAGCAGTTACTCGCGGGGGGCTCAGCCCCAGCATTTT
. TRBJ1-1 TRBD1 TRBV12-3/TRBV12-4 CASSFQGAPEAFF TGTGCCAGCAGTTTCCAGGGGGCCCCTGAAGCTTTCTTT
. TRBJ1-6 . TRBV20-1 CSASHSNSPLHF TGCAGTGCTAGTCACAGCAATTCACCCCTCCACTTT
. TRBJ1-5 . TRBV7-9 CASSLGSGTSNQPQHF TGTGCCAGCAGCTTAGGGTCAGGAACTAGCAATCAGCCCCAGCATTTT
. TRBJ1-3 . TRBV27 CASSQGAGNTIYF TGTGCCAGCAGTCAAGGGGCTGGAAACACCATATATTTT
. TRBJ2-7 . TRBV18 CASSPDRTSYEQYF TGTGCCAGCTCACCCGACAGAACCTCCTACGAGCAGTACTTC
few TRBJ1-4 TRBD1 TRBV7-9 CASNTGGLNEKLFF TGTGCCAGCAACACAGGGGGTCTTAATGAAAAACTGTTTTTT
few TRBJ2-7 TRBD1 TRBV7-2 CASSLASTGGTYEQYF TGTGCCAGCAGCTTAGCCTCGACAGGGGGGACCTACGAGCAGTACTTC
. TRBJ2-2 . TRBV14 CASSRSAGELFF TGTGCCAGCAGCCGGAGTGCCGGGGAGCTGTTTTTT
. TRBJ1-5 . TRBV4-2 CASSQEVVGAHQPQHF TGTGCCAGCAGCCAAGAGGTGGTGGGGGCCCATCAGCCCCAGCATTTT
. TRBJ2-6 TRBD1 TRBV5-1 CASSRQGVAGANVLTF TGCGCCAGCAGCCGACAGGGGGTGGCTGGGGCCAACGTCCTGACTTTC
. TRBJ1-2 . TRBV18 CASSPPVRGLGYTF TGTGCCAGCTCACCACCGGTCAGGGGATTGGGCTACACCTTC
few TRBJ2-7 TRBD1 TRBV11-3 CASSSGGQGAQQYF TGTGCCAGCAGCTCCGGAGGACAGGGTGCTCAGCAGTACTTC
. TRBJ1-4 . TRBV9 CASSVGQGGNEKLFF TGTGCCAGCAGCGTAGGGCAGGGAGGTAATGAAAAACTGTTTTTT
. TRBJ1-2 TRBD1 TRBV7-9 CASSGQGDYYGYTF TGTGCCAGCAGCGGACAGGGGGACTACTATGGCTACACCTTC
. TRBJ2-5 . TRBV5-1 CASSRARAPKETQYF TGCGCCAGCAGCCGCGCGAGGGCCCCTAAAGAGACCCAGTACTTC
. TRBJ2-3 TRBD2 TRBV29-1 CSVESAGGGVIDTQYF TGCAGCGTTGAGAGTGCGGGGGGCGGGGTAATAGATACGCAGTATTTT
. TRBJ2-6 . TRBV5-1 CASRPASSSSGANVLTF TGCGCCAGCAGGCCCGCGTCCTCAAGCTCTGGGGCCAACGTCCTGACTTTC
. TRBJ2-5 TRBD2 TRBV7-7 CASSFSGGGAGETQYF TGTGCTAGCAGCTTCTCAGGCGGGGGGGCTGGAGAGACCCAGTACTTC
once TRBJ1-4 . TRBV6-6 CASTLGQNNEKLFF TGTGCCAGCACTTTAGGACAGAATAATGAAAAACTGTTTTTT
. TRBJ2-5 TRBD2 TRBV5-1 CASTLAGGAETQYF TGCGCCAGCACCTTAGCGGGGGGTGCGGAGACCCAGTACTTC
. TRBJ1-2 . TRBV6-2/TRBV6-3 CASSRFQGNYGYTF TGTGCCAGCAGCCGCTTCCAGGGAAACTATGGCTACACCTTC